The 9 T cell receptor beta chains below were found in one sample sequenced in a study of blood T cell repertoires in COVID-19 (dated by TCRdb to the early 2020s). The library was obtained by the immunoSEQ multiplex PCR assay. The clones in this table, taken by TCRdb from immuneACCESS, are in-frame only. Not every clone is retained; where verified, under half of the shortfall comes from an unresolved V gene, and the cause of the rest is unknown. Across this sample there are approximately 380,000 clones, with less than 85% seen only once. Roughly 3.4% of the sample rests with the top ten. The sequenced sample consisted of peripheral blood. The receptors stem from a woman aged 18-29 years with acute or convalescent COVID-19.

The rearrangement links TRBV4-1 to TRBJ2-7, with TRBD1 matching over 9 bases. Germline CDR1 and CDR2: MGHRA and YSYEKL. CDR3 size: 16 residues. V trimming: 2 bases; J trimming: 0 bases; junction bases outside the gene matches: 5. CDR3 sequence (DNA): TGCGCCAGCAGCCAAACAGGGGGCCCTAGCTCCTACGAGCAGTACTTC. Its protein is CASSQTGGPSSYEQYF.

The chain recombines TRBV5-1 with TRBJ1-1; D remains ambiguous. Germline CDR1 and CDR2: SGHRS and YFSETQ. V lost 1 base to trimming and J lost 4 bases, with 17 bases between them. The CDR3 totals 16 residues. The CDR3 DNA is TGCGCCAGCAGCTTGTCGGGCGGGGTCAGGTCCACTGAAGCTTTCTTT. Translating gives CASSLSGGVRSTEAFF.

This rearrangement joins TRBV30 to TRBJ1-3; a possible D gene is TRBD1 (6 bases). Deletions cut 2 bases from V and 4 bases from J, with 18 bases between. CDR1 and CDR2 (germline): GTSNPN, SVGIG (reference sequence). The CDR3 is made up of 16 amino acids. CDR3 sequence (DNA): TGTGCCTGGAGTCGGGAAACGGGGACAAGAGGAAACACCATATATTTT. As protein: CAWSRETGTRGNTIYF.

This sequence joins TRBV28 and TRBJ2-1; 8 positions agree with TRBD2. This CDR3 contains 14 residues. Germline CDR1 is MDHEN and CDR2 is SYDVKM. V dropped 4 bases and J dropped 7; count of bases not matched to a gene: 6. In DNA, the CDR3 is TGTGCCAGCAGTTCAGGGACTAGTCAGAATGAGCAGTTCTTC. Translation: CASSSGTSQNEQFF.

The V call is TRBV6-4, the J call TRBJ2-3; 7 bases map to TRBD1. This CDR3 is 14 amino acids long. Germline V lookup: CDR1 MRHNA, CDR2 SNTAGT. V gave up 10 bases and J gave up 0 bases; unmatched junction bases: 7. The CDR3 here is CATRQGTSTDTQYF. The CDR3 DNA reads TGTGCCACCCGACAGGGAACTAGCACAGATACGCAGTATTTT.

This clone is a singleton in its sample. This chain links TRBV9 with TRBJ2-7; 9 bases map to TRBD1. CDR1 and CDR2 (germline): SGDLS, YYNGEE. Losses at the gene ends were 3 bases for V and 5 bases for J; bases not matched to a gene: 6. The CDR3 loop spans 14 amino acids. The CDR3 protein is CASSEGQGSHEQYF. The CDR3 nucleotides are TGTGCCAGCAGCGAGGGACAGGGATCCCACGAGCAGTACTTC.

The chain has TRBV7-3 and TRBJ2-3; unclear D gene. V lost 3 bases, J lost 2 bases, and 9 bases lay in between. The CDR3 runs to 14 residues. Germline loops: CDR1 SGHTA, CDR2 FQGTGA. The CDR3 spells CASSLVRSTDTQYF. CDR3 nucleotide sequence: TGTGCCAGCAGCTTGGTCAGGTCCACAGATACGCAGTATTTT.

This clone was seen a handful of times. The chain combines TRBV10-3 with TRBJ1-5; D possibly corresponds to TRBD1 (6 bases). Looked up from germline, CDR1 is ENHRY and CDR2 is SYGVKD. V was cut by 0 bases and J by 6 bases, with 15 bases left in between. The CDR3 extends over 16 amino acids. CDR3 sequence reads: CAISESMEGGIQPQHF. The CDR3 bases are TGTGCCATCAGTGAGTCGATGGAAGGGGGTATTCAGCCCCAGCATTTT.

This chain uses TRBV4-2 with TRBJ2-7; D might be TRBD2 (6 bases). Germline V gives CDR1 LGHNA, CDR2 YNFKEQ. V was trimmed by 4 bases and J by 3 bases, leaving 16 bases between them. The CDR3 totals 15 residues. CDR3 DNA: TGTGCCAGCAGCCGGGGGGTCCGGGGCAGCTACGAGCAGTACTTC. Protein: CASSRGVRGSYEQYF.